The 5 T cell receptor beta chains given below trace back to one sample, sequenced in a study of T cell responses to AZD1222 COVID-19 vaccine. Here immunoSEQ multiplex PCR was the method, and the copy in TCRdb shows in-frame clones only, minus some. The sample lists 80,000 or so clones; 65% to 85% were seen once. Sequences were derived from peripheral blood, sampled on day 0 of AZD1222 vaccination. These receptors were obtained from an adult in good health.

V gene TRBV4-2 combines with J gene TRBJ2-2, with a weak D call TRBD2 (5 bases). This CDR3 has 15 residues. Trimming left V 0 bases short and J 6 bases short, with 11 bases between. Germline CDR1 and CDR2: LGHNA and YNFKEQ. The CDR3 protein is CASSQDGGGAGELFF. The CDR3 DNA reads TGTGCCAGCAGCCAAGATGGAGGTGGGGCCGGGGAGCTGTTTTTT.

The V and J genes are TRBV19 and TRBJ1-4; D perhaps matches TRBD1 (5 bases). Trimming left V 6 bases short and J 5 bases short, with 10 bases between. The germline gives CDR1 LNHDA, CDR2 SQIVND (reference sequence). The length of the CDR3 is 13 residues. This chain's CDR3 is CASSMGGNEKLFF. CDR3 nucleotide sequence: TGTGCCAGTAGCATGGGGGGAAATGAAAAACTGTTTTTT. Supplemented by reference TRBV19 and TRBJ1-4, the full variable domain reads DGGITQSPKYLFRKEGQNVTLSCEQNLNHDAMYWYRQDPGQGLRLIYYSQIVNDFQKGDIAEGYSVSREKKESFPLTVTSAQKNPTAFYLCASSMGGNEKLFFGSGTQLSVL.

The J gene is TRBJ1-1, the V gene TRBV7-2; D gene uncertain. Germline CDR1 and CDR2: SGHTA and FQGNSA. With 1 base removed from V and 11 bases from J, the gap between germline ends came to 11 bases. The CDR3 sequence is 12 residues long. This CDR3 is CASSLVPKRAFF. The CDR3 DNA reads TGTGCCAGCAGCTTAGTGCCGAAGCGGGCTTTCTTT.

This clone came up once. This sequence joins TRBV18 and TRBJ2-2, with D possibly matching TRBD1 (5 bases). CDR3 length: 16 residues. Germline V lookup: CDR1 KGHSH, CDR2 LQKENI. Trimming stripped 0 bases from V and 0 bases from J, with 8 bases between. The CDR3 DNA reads TGTGCCAGCTCACCACCCCAGGGCGCGAACACCGGGGAGCTGTTTTTT. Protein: CASSPPQGANTGELFF.

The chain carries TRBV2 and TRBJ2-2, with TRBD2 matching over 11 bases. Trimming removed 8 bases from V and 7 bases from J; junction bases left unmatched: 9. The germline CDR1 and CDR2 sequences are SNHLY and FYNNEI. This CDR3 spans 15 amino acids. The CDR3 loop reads CASWAGLAAGGELFF. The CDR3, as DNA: TGTGCCAGCTGGGCGGGACTAGCGGCGGGCGGGGAGCTGTTTTTT.